Here is one T cell receptor (beta chain) with its context. Antigen: not known. The data originate from a study of T cell responses to AZD1222 COVID-19 vaccine. J lost 12 bases, V lost 5 bases, and 10 bases had no gene match. The germline gives CDR1 LGHDT, CDR2 YNNKEL (reference sequence). The CDR3 runs to 12 residues. This table comes from immunoSEQ multiplex PCR, and its TCRdb copy is limited to in-frame clones, with some not included. The sample has 100,000 to 150,000 clones; more than 75% are singletons. Study-level results: Dominant at 160-218 and 743-854, vaccine-associated CD4 TCRs also spanned spike. The donors showed a predominance of white British ancestry and of females, with possible underestimation of clonal diversity. Recipients of AZD1222 seropositive at baseline numbered only 6 or 7.

V gene TRBV3-1 (or the pseudogene TRBV3-2) combines with J gene TRBJ2-7; TRBD2 matches 7 bases. The TCR comes from an adult in good health. The sample here was peripheral blood, taken on day 0 of AZD1222 vaccination. DNA of the CDR3: TGTGCCAGCAGCTCAACCCGGGGGGAGAGGTACTTC. Protein sequence: CASSSTRGERYF.